These T cell receptor beta chains were read from a single sample in a study of a mutant IDH1 vaccine in newly diagnosed glioma. Profiled with immunoSEQ multiplex PCR; TCRdb holds only in-frame clones, not every one. Counted here are 20,000 to 30,000 clones, roughly three quarters occurring once; the ten biggest clones make up 7.2%. These receptors lack a known antigen. The starting material was PBMCs, obtained from a glioma patient whose treatment included an IDH1 peptide vaccine. The receptors were gathered from a man aged 40-49 years with glioma. Some clones in this sample may be carry-over from other donors' samples. CDR3s include the opening cysteine and the closing phenylalanine or tryptophan. Each record gives: V gene, J gene, CDR3 protein.

v_call: TRBV9; j_call: TRBJ2-7; cdr3_aa: CASSVGEGVQRSYEQYF
v_call: TRBV7-2; j_call: TRBJ2-3; cdr3_aa: CASSGGIGLGLGRYTQYF
v_call: TRBV7-7; j_call: TRBJ2-3; cdr3_aa: CASSPDALGDTQYF
v_call: TRBV14; j_call: TRBJ2-2; cdr3_aa: CASSPPVRPCLRTGELFF
v_call: TRBV6-5; j_call: TRBJ1-2; cdr3_aa: CASMSTMRGYGYTF
v_call: TRBV5-4; j_call: TRBJ2-3; cdr3_aa: CASSMNRGPTDTQYF
v_call: TRBV10-1; j_call: TRBJ1-5; cdr3_aa: CASREWTVSNQPQHF
v_call: TRBV7-8; j_call: TRBJ1-3; cdr3_aa: CASSLSEGPLSGNTIYF
v_call: TRBV29-1; j_call: TRBJ1-1; cdr3_aa: CSVVTGGLGNTEAFF
v_call: TRBV7-6; j_call: TRBJ1-2; cdr3_aa: CASSLGDRVHGYTF
v_call: TRBV11-2; j_call: TRBJ1-6; cdr3_aa: CASSLGGADNSPLHF
v_call: TRBV6-1; j_call: TRBJ2-3; cdr3_aa: CASSEWGTSGGQTDTQYF
v_call: TRBV29-1; j_call: TRBJ2-4; cdr3_aa: CSVVGGSGRVAKNIQYF
v_call: TRBV19; j_call: TRBJ2-6; cdr3_aa: CASSGTGGSGANVLTF
v_call: TRBV7-9; j_call: TRBJ2-7; cdr3_aa: CASSWDLAGANYEQYF
v_call: TRBV14; j_call: TRBJ2-6; cdr3_aa: CASRYGGSSGANVLTF
v_call: TRBV6-6; j_call: TRBJ1-5; cdr3_aa: CASSYVSGDSQPQHF
v_call: TRBV15; j_call: TRBJ2-5; cdr3_aa: CATSRGSGSGKETQYF
v_call: TRBV15; j_call: TRBJ1-1; cdr3_aa: CATSRDLGTEAFF
v_call: TRBV13; j_call: TRBJ1-1; cdr3_aa: CASSRKTEAFF
v_call: TRBV2; j_call: TRBJ1-4; cdr3_aa: CASRTGTGGNEKLFF
v_call: TRBV7-9; j_call: TRBJ2-5; cdr3_aa: CASSERGMEQYQETQYF
v_call: TRBV5-6; j_call: TRBJ1-5; cdr3_aa: CASSSSGVQPQHF
v_call: TRBV5-4; j_call: TRBJ1-2; cdr3_aa: CASSLGTGNGYTF
v_call: TRBV15; j_call: TRBJ1-2; cdr3_aa: CATSRDIGGNYGYTF
v_call: TRBV10-2; j_call: TRBJ1-5; cdr3_aa: CASSETPGQPQHF
v_call: TRBV27; j_call: TRBJ1-1; cdr3_aa: CASNQGPLNTEAFF
v_call: TRBV5-1; j_call: TRBJ2-7; cdr3_aa: CASSLVLAVEAYEQYF
v_call: TRBV4-3; j_call: TRBJ2-3; cdr3_aa: CASSQERGSIDTQYF
v_call: TRBV7-9; j_call: TRBJ1-4; cdr3_aa: CASSRTDGNEKLFF
v_call: TRBV4-1; j_call: TRBJ2-7; cdr3_aa: CASSQPQLESKIAPSYEQYF
v_call: TRBV7-2; j_call: TRBJ2-2; cdr3_aa: CASSFFGGVTGELFF
v_call: TRBV21-1; j_call: TRBJ1-4; cdr3_aa: CASSKEGQQNEKLFF
v_call: TRBV4-1; j_call: TRBJ1-4; cdr3_aa: CASRALGRMQEKLFF
v_call: TRBV27; j_call: TRBJ1-6; cdr3_aa: CASSLSYDSPLHF
v_call: TRBV27; j_call: TRBJ2-3; cdr3_aa: CASSLDLAGDTQYF
v_call: TRBV27; j_call: TRBJ2-1; cdr3_aa: CASSQYNEQFF
v_call: TRBV6-5; j_call: TRBJ1-4; cdr3_aa: CASSYGGEKLFF
v_call: TRBV7-2; j_call: TRBJ2-7; cdr3_aa: CASSPQVGEQYF
v_call: TRBV30; j_call: TRBJ1-2; cdr3_aa: CAWDRTNYGYTF
v_call: TRBV7-3; j_call: TRBJ2-2; cdr3_aa: CASSLSGGASGELFF
v_call: TRBV6-5; j_call: TRBJ1-2; cdr3_aa: CASSYTWTGDYGYTF
v_call: TRBV19; j_call: TRBJ1-4; cdr3_aa: CASMGRGRPNEKLFF
v_call: TRBV9; j_call: TRBJ2-2; cdr3_aa: CASSVVQGGGELFF
v_call: TRBV5-1; j_call: TRBJ2-1; cdr3_aa: CASSLAAFNEQFF
v_call: TRBV28; j_call: TRBJ2-7; cdr3_aa: CASSLPTGNYEQYF
v_call: TRBV2; j_call: TRBJ2-7; cdr3_aa: CASSDSSGGSYEQYF